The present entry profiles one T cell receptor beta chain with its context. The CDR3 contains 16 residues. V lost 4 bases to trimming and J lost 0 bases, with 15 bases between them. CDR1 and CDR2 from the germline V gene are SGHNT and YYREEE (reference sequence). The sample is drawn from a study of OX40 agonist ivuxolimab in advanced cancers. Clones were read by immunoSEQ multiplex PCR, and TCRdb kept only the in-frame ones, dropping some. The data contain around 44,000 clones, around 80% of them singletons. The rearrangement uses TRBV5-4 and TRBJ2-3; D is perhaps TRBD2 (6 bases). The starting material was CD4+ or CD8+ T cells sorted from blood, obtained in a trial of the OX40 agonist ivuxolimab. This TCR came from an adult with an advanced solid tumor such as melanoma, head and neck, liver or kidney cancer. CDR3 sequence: CASSPIGGASTDTQYF. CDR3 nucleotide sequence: TGTGCCAGCAGCCCCATTGGCGGGGCTAGCACAGATACGCAGTATTTT.